Below, one TCR beta chain is given with its context. CDR3 size: 17 residues. CDR1 and CDR2 from the germline V gene are SGHRS and YFSETQ. The V segment lost 4 bases and the J segment 4 bases; nucleotides outside the gene matches: 10. Specified time point: pretreatment peripheral blood. Patients were living with locally advanced or metastatic urothelial carcinoma. The data belong to a study of PD-L1 blockade in urothelial cancer. Study at large: Blood gave a median around 150,000 T cells.

PCRs each included synthetic TCR analog templates spiked in. Some clones are missing from TCRdb's copy, which holds only in-frame ones; the method was immunoSEQ multiplex PCR. The table shows around 130,000 clones, with less than 85% occurring only once. This chain uses TRBV5-1 with TRBJ2-1; 11 bases agree with TRBD1. This sample comprised PBMCs, obtained around atezolizumab (anti-PD-L1) treatment. The source of this sequence is a man aged 45-65 years with urothelial cancer. As DNA, the CDR3 is TGCGCCAGCAGCGTCGGGACAGGGGGGGGAAAGTACAATGAGCAGTTCTTC. Protein: CASSVGTGGGKYNEQFF.